This T cell receptor beta chain emerged from a study of shared clonotypes between healthy human individuals. Terminally differentiated effector memory CD45RA+ cells were left out of the naive CD8 fraction, which was CD45RO-negative and positively selected for CCR7. Study-wide results and caveats: Rarefaction analysis demonstrated incomplete sorted-subset sequencing notwithstanding large depth.

TCRdb's copy holds only in-frame clones and misses some; the assay was immunoSEQ multiplex PCR. The sample gives about 2 million clones, over 85% of which show up once; 1% to 1.5% is in the top ten. Note on this clone: As yet, its antigen is unknown.

V lost 4 bases and J 3 bases, leaving 17 bases between the germline ends. This CDR3 region has 16 residues. Germline V gene data show CDR1 as SGDLS and CDR2 as YYNGEE. The chain is built from TRBV9 and TRBJ2-1; no reliable D call. This TCR was sampled from a young man in good health. The specimen sequenced was naive CD8+ T cells sorted from blood. DNA for the CDR3: TGTGCCAGCAGCCCTGCTGGGCAAGAGCTCTACAATGAGCAGTTCTTC. Amino acids: CASSPAGQELYNEQFF.